The present entry profiles one T cell receptor (beta chain) with its context. These data belong to a study of response to subunit inactivated influenza vaccine. This CDR3 comprises 15 residues. With V trimmed by 3 bases and J by 3 bases, 6 bases remained unmatched. Germline V gene lookup returns CDR1 SGHTA and CDR2 FQGNSA. TCRdb passed the RT-PCR reads through MiXCR, listing each CDR3 protein once. The data show more than 150,000 distinct CDR3 sequences, with about 9% seen just once and about 11% held by the top ten. The receptor's source is a man between 50 and 59 years old who received an inactivated influenza vaccine. V and J are TRBV7-2 and TRBJ2-7, with 9 nucleotides matching TRBD1. Sequencing used non-naive T cells sorted from PBMCs, obtained on the day of vaccination. DNA for the CDR3: TGTGCCAGCAGCTTGAGGACAGGGGCTAACTACGAGCAGTACTTC. Its protein is CASSLRTGANYEQYF.